Below are 3 T cell receptor beta chains sequenced from a single sample in a study of blood T cell repertoires in COVID-19. Profiling relied on immunoSEQ multiplex PCR, and the TCRdb table lists in-frame clones only, not all of them. The sample holds approximately 380,000 clones; roughly 85% are singletons and the top ten take roughly 3.4%. What was sequenced was peripheral blood. The source of these receptors is a woman aged 18-30 years with acute or convalescent COVID-19.

The chain combines TRBV4-1 with TRBJ2-2, with a tentative D call TRBD1 (5 bases). The V gene's germline CDR1 is MGHRA and CDR2 YSYEKL. V was pared by 4 bases and J by 5 bases, with 14 bases between. This CDR3 spans 15 amino acids. CDR3 residues: CASSPRDPGTGELFF. The CDR3 region has the DNA TGCGCCAGCAGCCCCCGAGACCCAGGGACCGGGGAGCTGTTTTTT.

The chain combines TRBV5-1 with TRBJ1-4, with D unresolved. The CDR3 contains 15 residues. V dropped 4 bases and J dropped 6 bases, with 16 bases sitting between them. In germline, CDR1 is SGHRS, CDR2 YFSETQ. CDR3 sequence: CASSTGEVRYEKLFF. CDR3 bases: TGCGCCAGCAGCACCGGGGAGGTGAGGTATGAAAAACTGTTTTTT.

The rearrangement uses TRBV27 and TRBJ2-3, with 15 bases matching TRBD2. Per germline, CDR1 MNHEY and CDR2 SMNVEV (reference sequence). CDR3 length: 18 residues. The trim removed 5 bases at V and 2 bases at J, leaving 8 bases unmatched. In nucleotides, the CDR3 is TGTGCCAGCAGTCCCCGGACTAGCGGGGGGGATTACACAGATACGCAGTATTTT. Translated, it gives CASSPRTSGGDYTDTQYF.